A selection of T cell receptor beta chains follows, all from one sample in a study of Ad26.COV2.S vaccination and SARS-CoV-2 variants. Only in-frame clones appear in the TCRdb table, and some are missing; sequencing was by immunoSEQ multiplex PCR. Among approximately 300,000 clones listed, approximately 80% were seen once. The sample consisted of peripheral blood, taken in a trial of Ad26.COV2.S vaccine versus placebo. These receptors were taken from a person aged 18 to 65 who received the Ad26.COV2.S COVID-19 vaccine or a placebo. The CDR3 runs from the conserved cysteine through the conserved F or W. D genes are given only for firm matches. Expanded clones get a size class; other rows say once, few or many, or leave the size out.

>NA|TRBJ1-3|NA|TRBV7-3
CASSSGRGNTIYF
TGTGCCAGCAGCTCGGGACGTGGAAACACCATATATTTT
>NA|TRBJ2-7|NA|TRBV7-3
CASSLGRGSYEQYF
TGTGCCAGCAGCTTAGGGCGGGGATCCTACGAGCAGTACTTC
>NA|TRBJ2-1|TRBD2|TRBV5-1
CASSPENGLAGDNEQFF
TGCGCCAGCAGCCCTGAAAATGGACTAGCGGGGGACAATGAGCAGTTCTTC
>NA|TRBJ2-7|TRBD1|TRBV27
CASSYTGTGAHEQYF
TGTGCCAGCAGTTACACCGGGACAGGGGCTCACGAGCAGTACTTC
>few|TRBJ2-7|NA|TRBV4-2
CASSQGRNYEQYF
TGTGCCAGCAGCCAAGGCAGAAACTACGAGCAGTACTTC
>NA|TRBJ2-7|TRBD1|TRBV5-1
CASSRTGGAYEQYF
TGCGCCAGCAGCCGGACAGGGGGCGCGTACGAGCAGTACTTC
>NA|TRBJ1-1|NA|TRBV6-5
CASSYSYWVNTEAFF
TGTGCCAGCAGTTACTCGTATTGGGTGAACACTGAAGCTTTCTTT
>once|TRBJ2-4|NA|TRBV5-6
CASSRLSTGADAKNIQYF
TGTGCCAGCAGCCGCCTTTCCACCGGAGCGGATGCCAAAAACATTCAGTACTTC
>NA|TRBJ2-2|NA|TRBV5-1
CASSLGRAGGELFF
TGCGCCAGCAGCTTGGGCAGAGCTGGCGGGGAGCTGTTTTTT
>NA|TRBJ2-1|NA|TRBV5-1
CASSGKDGPYNEQFF
TGCGCCAGCAGCGGAAAGGACGGACCCTACAATGAGCAGTTCTTC
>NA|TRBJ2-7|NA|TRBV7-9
CASSRDSPYEQYF
TGTGCCAGCAGCAGAGACAGCCCCTACGAGCAGTACTTC
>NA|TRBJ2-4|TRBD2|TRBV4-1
CASSQDSLAGGTTKNIQYF
TGCGCCAGCAGCCAAGATTCACTAGCGGGGGGTACTACCAAAAACATTCAGTACTTC
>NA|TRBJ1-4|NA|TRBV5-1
CASSLGEGKLFF
TGCGCCAGCAGCTTGGGGGAGGGAAAACTGTTTTTT
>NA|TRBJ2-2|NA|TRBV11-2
CASSHRLYTGELFF
TGTGCCAGCAGCCACAGACTTTACACCGGGGAGCTGTTTTTT
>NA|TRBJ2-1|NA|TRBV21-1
CASRGGASYNEQFF
TGTGCCAGCAGGGGGGGAGCGAGCTACAATGAGCAGTTCTTC
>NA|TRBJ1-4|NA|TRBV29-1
CSVDLGFNEKLFF
TGCAGCGTTGATTTGGGCTTTAATGAAAAACTGTTTTTT
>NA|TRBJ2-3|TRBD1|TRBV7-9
CASSAPGQGVGNTQYF
TGTGCCAGCAGCGCCCCGGGACAGGGTGTTGGAAATACGCAGTATTTT
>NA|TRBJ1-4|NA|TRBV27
CASSFRSGGREKLFF
TGTGCCAGCAGTTTCCGATCGGGGGGACGGGAAAAACTGTTTTTT
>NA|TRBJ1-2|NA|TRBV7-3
CASSLDSSNYGYTF
TGTGCCAGCAGCTTGGACAGTTCTAACTATGGCTACACCTTC
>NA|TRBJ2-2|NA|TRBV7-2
CASSLGPAGVGGELFF
TGTGCCAGCAGCTTAGGCCCCGCAGGCGTAGGTGGGGAGCTGTTTTTT
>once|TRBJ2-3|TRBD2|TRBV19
CASSIGLAGDTQYF
TGTGCCAGTAGTATCGGACTAGCCGGGGATACGCAGTATTTT
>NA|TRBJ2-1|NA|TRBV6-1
CASSESVRSPYNEQFF
TGTGCCAGCAGTGAAAGTGTGCGGAGCCCCTACAATGAGCAGTTCTTC
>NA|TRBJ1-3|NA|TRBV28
CASSSWVSIYF
TGTGCCAGCAGTAGTTGGGTTTCCATATATTTT
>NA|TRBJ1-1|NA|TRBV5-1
CASSLVAMNTEAFF
TGCGCCAGCAGCTTGGTCGCTATGAACACTGAAGCTTTCTTT
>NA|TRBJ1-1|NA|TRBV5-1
CASSDTATNTEAFF
TGCGCCAGCAGCGACACAGCGACGAACACTGAAGCTTTCTTT
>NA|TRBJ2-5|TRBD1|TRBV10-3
CAIRGTGLVETQYF
TGTGCCATCAGAGGGACAGGGCTCGTCGAGACCCAGTACTTC